What follows is one T cell receptor (beta chain) and its context. What it binds is unknown. This entry belongs to a study of T cells after posttransplantation cyclophosphamide. Trimming removed 5 bases from V and 1 base from J, with 11 bases in between. The CDR3 totals 13 residues. Germline V lookup: CDR1 GTSNPN, CDR2 SVGIG (reference sequence). The data were produced by immunoSEQ multiplex PCR, yet TCRdb's version contains in-frame clones alone and is incomplete. Here the sample spans about 52,000 clones, 85% to 95% being singletons. Findings and limits, study-wide: TRB overlap between skin or GI tissue T cells and blood was limited.

Sequenced input: PBMCs. The chain combines TRBV30 with TRBJ2-5; tentative D call: TRBD1 (6 bases). This TCR derives from a woman aged 25 to 39 in good health and a related stem cell transplant donor. CDR3 amino acids: CAWGLDSQETQYF. In DNA, the CDR3 is TGTGCCTGGGGACTGGACAGCCAAGAGACCCAGTACTTC.